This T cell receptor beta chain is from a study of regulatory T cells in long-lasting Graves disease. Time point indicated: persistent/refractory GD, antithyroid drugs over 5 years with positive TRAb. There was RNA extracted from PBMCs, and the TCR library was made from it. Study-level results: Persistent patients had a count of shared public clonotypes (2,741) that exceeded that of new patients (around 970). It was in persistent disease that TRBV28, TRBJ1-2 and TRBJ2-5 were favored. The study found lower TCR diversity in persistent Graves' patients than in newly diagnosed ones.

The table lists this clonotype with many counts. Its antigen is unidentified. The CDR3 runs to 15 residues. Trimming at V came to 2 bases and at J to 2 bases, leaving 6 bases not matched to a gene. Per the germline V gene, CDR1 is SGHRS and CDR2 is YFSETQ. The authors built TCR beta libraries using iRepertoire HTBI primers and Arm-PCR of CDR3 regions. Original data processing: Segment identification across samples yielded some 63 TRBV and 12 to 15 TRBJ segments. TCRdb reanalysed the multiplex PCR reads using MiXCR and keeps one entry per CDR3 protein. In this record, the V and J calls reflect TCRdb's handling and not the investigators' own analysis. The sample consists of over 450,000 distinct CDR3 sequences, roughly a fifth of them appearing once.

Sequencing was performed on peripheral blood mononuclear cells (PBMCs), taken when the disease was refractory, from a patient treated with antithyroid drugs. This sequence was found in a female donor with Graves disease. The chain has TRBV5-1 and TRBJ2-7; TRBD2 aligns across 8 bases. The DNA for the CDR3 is TGCGCCAGCAGCTTATTAGCGGGAACTACCTACGAGCAGTACTTC. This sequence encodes CASSLLAGTTYEQYF.